Sequencing of this TCR beta chain was carried out in a study of T cells in Graves' hyperthyroidism and ophthalmopathy. Points from the study as a whole: Ophthalmopathy, as predicted by the model, came a median 6.5 months after the prediction.

In regard to this clonotype: The antigen is not known.

Researchers defined stable Graves' hyperthyroidism as no ophthalmopathy progression within 18 months. Lactation, pregnancy, other autoimmune disease or uncontrolled infection led to exclusion of patients. Using RNA transcripts as the source, TCR beta CDR3 regions were amplified. When the TCR CDR3 underwent first-round RT-PCR, the HTBI primer set was used. TCRdb reprocessed the multiplex PCR reads with MiXCR, giving one entry per CDR3 protein. The sample gives 550,000 to 650,000 distinct CDR3 sequences, roughly 15% of which show up once; roughly 13% is in the top ten. From germline, CDR1 is SGHRS and CDR2 YFSETQ. The CDR3 runs 14 residues. V was pared by 7 bases and J by 6 bases, with 9 bases of the junction left unmatched.

The gene calls are TRBV5-1 and TRBJ2-3, with 9 bases that match TRBD2. The material sequenced was blood. This TCR derives from a woman in her thirties or forties with Graves' hyperthyroidism. CDR3 sequence reads: CASWTSAVGDTQYF. In nucleotides, the CDR3 is TGCGCCAGCTGGACTAGCGCTGTGGGGGATACGCAGTATTTT.